This T cell receptor beta chain stems from a study of blood T cell repertoires in COVID-19. Data came from immunoSEQ multiplex PCR; TCRdb stores just in-frame clones and leaves some out. The data contain approximately 290,000 clones, roughly 92% of them singletons. Losses at the gene ends were 4 bases for V and 2 bases for J; bases not matched to a gene: 4. Looked up from germline, CDR1 is LNHDA and CDR2 is SQIVND (reference sequence). CDR3 length: 15 amino acids. The specimen sequenced was peripheral blood. This sequence joins TRBV19 and TRBJ2-3, with TRBD1 matching 9 bases. The receptor's source is a woman aged 25 to 39 with COVID-19, enrolled during active disease. The CDR3 reads CASSTRQGDTDTQYF. CDR3 nucleotide sequence: TGTGCCAGTAGTACAAGACAGGGGGACACAGATACGCAGTATTTT.